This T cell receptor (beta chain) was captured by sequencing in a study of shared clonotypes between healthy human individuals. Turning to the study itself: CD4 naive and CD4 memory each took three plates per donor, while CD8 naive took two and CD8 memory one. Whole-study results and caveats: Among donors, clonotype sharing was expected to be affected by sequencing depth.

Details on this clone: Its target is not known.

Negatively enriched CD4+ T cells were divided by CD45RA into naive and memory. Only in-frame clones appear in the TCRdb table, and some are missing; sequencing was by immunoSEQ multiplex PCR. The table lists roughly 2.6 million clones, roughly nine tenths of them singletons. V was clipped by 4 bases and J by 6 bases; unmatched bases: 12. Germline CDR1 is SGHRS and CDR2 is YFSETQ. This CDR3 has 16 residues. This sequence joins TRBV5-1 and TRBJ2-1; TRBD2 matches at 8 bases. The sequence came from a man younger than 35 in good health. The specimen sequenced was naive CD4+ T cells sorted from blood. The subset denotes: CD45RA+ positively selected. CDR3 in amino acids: CASSTTTGTRGNEQFF. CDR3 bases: TGCGCCAGCAGCACTACGACCGGGACTAGAGGCAATGAGCAGTTCTTC.